Reported below is one TCR beta chain. The sample is drawn from a study of cytomegalovirus exposure and HLA in healthy donors. Background on the study: In terms of ancestry, the Caucasian-associated cluster contained 75% to 85% of the roughly 360 genotyped donors.

Trimming cost V 7 bases and J 1 base, with 10 bases left between them. The CDR3 has 13 residues. The germline V gene encodes CDR1 ENHRY and CDR2 SYGVKD. The PCR employed 60 Vbeta primers together with 13 Jbeta primers. Sequenced by immunoSEQ multiplex PCR; TCRdb stores in-frame clones only, minus some. This sample has 95,000 to 150,000 clones; less than 85% occur once, and the top ten carry 20%. The sequencing sample was made of PBMCs. This rearrangement joins TRBV10-3 to TRBJ1-1; D gene unclear. The source is a man between 18 and 35 years old in good health and CMV-seropositive. In DNA, the CDR3 is TGTGCCATCATGGGCTTACAGAACACTGAAGCTTTCTTT. Its translation is CAIMGLQNTEAFF.